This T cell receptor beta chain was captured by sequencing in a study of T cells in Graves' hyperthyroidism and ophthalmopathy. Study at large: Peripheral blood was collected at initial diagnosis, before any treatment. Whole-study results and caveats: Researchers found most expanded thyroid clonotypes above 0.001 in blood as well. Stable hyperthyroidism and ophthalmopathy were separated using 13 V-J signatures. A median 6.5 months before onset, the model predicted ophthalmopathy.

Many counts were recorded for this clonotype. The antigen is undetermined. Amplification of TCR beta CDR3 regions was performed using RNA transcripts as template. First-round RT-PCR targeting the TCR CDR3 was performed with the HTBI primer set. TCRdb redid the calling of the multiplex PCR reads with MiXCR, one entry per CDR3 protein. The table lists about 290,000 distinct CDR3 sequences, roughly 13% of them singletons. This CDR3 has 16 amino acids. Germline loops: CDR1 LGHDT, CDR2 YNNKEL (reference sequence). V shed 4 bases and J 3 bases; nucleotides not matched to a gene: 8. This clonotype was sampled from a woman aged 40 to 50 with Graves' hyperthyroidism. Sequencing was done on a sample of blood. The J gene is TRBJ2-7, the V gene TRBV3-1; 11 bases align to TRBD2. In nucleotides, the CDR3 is TGTGCCAGCAGCCGACGACTAGCGGGAATGGTCTACGAGCAGTACTTC. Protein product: CASSRRLAGMVYEQYF.